This passage covers 2 T cell receptor beta chains from one sample sequenced in a study of blood T cell repertoires in COVID-19. Clones were read by immunoSEQ multiplex PCR, and TCRdb kept only the in-frame ones, dropping some. The sample lists approximately 350,000 clones; 80% to 90% were seen once. What was sequenced was peripheral blood. These receptors were collected from a man aged 40-50 years with acute or convalescent COVID-19.

The chain links TRBV24-1 to TRBJ2-2; 10 bases are shared with TRBD1. The CDR3 is 16 residues long. The ends lost 3 bases at V and 7 bases at J; junction bases unmatched: 7. Germline-derived CDR1 and CDR2 are KGHDR and SFDVKD. For the CDR3, the DNA is TGTGCCACCAGTGATCCCCGGACAGGGGGGATCGGGGAGCTGTTTTTT. Protein product: CATSDPRTGGIGELFF.

The V and J genes are TRBV18 and TRBJ2-6; maybe TRBD1 (5 bases). This CDR3 contains 15 residues. The germline V gene encodes CDR1 KGHSH and CDR2 LQKENI. V shed 5 bases and J shed 2 bases, with 10 bases lying between them. The DNA for the CDR3 is TGTGCCAGCTCAATACAGGCGCCTGGGGCCAACGTCCTGACTTTC. This gives the protein CASSIQAPGANVLTF.